This T cell receptor (beta chain) derives from a study of blood T cell repertoires in COVID-19. For the study at large: The United States, Italy and Spain provided the acute and convalescent COVID-19 samples. From T cells, B-cell-depleted T cells, or PBMCs came the material, which was cDNA or gDNA.

V lost 0 bases to trimming and J lost 7 bases, with 14 bases between them. Germline CDR1 is MRHNA and CDR2 is SNTAGT. This CDR3 is 15 amino acids long. Original handling: Amplification of reference gene primers was used by the study to estimate nucleated cell counts. The method was immunoSEQ multiplex PCR; TCRdb's version includes in-frame clones alone and lacks a portion of them. The V and J calls and clone size were taken over from that table, and D and trimming were inferred from the DNA. The sample holds approximately 300,000 clones, around 89% seen once. Material: peripheral blood. The TCR was taken from a man between 25 and 39 years old with acute or convalescent COVID-19. The chain carries TRBV6-4 and TRBJ2-3, with D possibly being TRBD2 (6 bases). The CDR3 is CASSDSGRPPHTQYF. The CDR3 bases are TGTGCCAGCAGTGACTCGGGGAGGCCCCCACATACGCAGTATTTT.